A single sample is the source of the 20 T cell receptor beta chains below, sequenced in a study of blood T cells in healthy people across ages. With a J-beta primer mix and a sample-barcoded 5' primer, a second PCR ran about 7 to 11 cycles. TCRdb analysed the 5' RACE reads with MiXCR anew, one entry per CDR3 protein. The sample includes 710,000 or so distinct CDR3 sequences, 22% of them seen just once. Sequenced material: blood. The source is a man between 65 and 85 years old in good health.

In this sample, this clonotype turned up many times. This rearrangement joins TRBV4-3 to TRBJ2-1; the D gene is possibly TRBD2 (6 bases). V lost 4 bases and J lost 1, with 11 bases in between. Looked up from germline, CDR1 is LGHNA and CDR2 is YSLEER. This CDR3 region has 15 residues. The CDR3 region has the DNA TGCGCCAGCAGCCCCGGGACTCATTCCTACAATGAGCAGTTCTTC. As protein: CASSPGTHSYNEQFF.

The CDR3 spells CASSVGHPNTEAFF. CDR3 in DNA: TGCGCCAGCAGCGTGGGACACCCGAACACTGAAGCTTTCTTT. The rearrangement uses TRBV5-1 and TRBJ1-1, with D possibly being TRBD1 (6 bases). The V end lost 4 bases, the J end lost 1 base, and 11 bases lay between the germline ends. This CDR3 is built from 14 residues. CDR1 and CDR2 (germline): SGHRS, YFSETQ.

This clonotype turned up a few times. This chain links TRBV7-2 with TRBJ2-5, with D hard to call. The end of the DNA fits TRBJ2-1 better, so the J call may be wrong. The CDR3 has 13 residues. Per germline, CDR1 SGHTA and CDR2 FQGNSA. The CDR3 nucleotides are TGTGCCAGCAGCTTTTCCAAACGGGATGAGCAGTTCTTC. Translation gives CASSFSKRDEQFF.

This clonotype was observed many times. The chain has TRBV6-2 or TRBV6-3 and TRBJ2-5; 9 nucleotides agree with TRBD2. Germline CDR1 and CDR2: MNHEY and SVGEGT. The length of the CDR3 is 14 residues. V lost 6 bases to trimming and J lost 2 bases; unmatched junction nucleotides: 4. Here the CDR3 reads CASSRLAVQETQYF. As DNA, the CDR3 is TGTGCCAGCAGCCGACTAGCGGTACAAGAGACCCAGTACTTC.

CDR3 sequence (DNA): TGTGCCAGCAGCGTAGGGGGGTATAGCACAGATACGCAGTATTTT. It encodes CASSVGGYSTDTQYF. The J gene is TRBJ2-3, the V gene TRBV9; either TRBD1 or TRBD2 may fit D (5 bases each). The CDR3 length is 15 residues. V gave up 0 bases and J gave up 0 bases, with 8 bases separating them. Germline-derived CDR1 and CDR2 are SGDLS and YYNGEE.

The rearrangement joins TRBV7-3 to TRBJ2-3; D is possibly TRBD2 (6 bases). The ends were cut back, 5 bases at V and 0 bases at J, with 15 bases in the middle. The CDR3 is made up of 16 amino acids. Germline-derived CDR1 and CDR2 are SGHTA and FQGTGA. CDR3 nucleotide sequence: TGTGCCAGCAGCGAAACCGGGACTTATAGCACAGATACGCAGTATTTT. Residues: CASSETGTYSTDTQYF.

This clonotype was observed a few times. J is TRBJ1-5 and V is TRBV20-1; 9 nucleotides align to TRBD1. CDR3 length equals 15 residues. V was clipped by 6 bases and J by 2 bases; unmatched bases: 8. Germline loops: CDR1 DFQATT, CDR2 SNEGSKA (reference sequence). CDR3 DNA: TGCAGTGCCCCCGGGACAGGGTCACGCAATCAGCCCCAGCATTTT. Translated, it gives CSAPGTGSRNQPQHF.

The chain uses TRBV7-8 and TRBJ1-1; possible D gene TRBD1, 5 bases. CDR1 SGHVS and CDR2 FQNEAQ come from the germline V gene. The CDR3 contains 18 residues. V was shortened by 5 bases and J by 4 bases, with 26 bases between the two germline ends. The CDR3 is CASSEGKWGRVVGTEAFF. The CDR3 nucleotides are TGTGCCAGCAGCGAAGGAAAGTGGGGCAGGGTTGTTGGCACTGAAGCTTTCTTT.

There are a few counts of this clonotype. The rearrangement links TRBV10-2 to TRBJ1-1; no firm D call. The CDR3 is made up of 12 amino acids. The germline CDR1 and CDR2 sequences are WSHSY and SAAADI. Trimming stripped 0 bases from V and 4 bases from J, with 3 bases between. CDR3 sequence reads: CASSESSTEAFF. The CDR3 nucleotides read TGCGCCAGCAGTGAGTCCAGCACTGAAGCTTTCTTT.

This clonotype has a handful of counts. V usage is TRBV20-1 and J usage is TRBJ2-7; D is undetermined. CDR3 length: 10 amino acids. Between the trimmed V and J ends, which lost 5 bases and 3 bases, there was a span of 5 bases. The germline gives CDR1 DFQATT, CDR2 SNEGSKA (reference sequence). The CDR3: CSAGNYEQYF. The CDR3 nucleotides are TGCAGTGCTGGAAACTACGAGCAGTACTTC.

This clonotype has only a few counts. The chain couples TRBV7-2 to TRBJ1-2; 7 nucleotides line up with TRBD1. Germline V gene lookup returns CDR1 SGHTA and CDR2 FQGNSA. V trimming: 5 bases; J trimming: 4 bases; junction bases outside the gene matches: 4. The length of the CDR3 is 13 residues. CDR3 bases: TGTGCCAGCAGCAACAGGGGAAGCTATGGCTACACCTTC. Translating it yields CASSNRGSYGYTF.

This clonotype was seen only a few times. CDR3 protein: CASSQKGVNEQFF. The CDR3 DNA is TGTGCCAGCAGCCAAAAAGGGGTGAATGAGCAGTTCTTC. The chain uses TRBV3-1 and TRBJ2-5, with a possible D match to TRBD1 (5 bases). TRBJ2-1 matches the DNA end more closely, so the J call is doubtful. There are 13 residues in the CDR3. Germline CDR1 LGHDT, CDR2 YNNKEL (reference sequence).

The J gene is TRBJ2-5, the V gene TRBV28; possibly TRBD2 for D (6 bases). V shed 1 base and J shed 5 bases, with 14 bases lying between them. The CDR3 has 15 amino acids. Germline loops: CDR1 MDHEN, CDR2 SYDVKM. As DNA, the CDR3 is TGTGCCAGCAGTTTATCCCCTGCGGCGGGGGAGACCCAGTACTTC. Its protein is CASSLSPAAGETQYF.

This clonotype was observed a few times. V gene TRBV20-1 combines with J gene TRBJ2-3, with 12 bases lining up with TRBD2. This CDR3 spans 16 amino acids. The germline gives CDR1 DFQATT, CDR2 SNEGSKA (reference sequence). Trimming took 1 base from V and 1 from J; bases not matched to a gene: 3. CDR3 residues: CSARARLAGGTDTQYF. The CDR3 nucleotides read TGCAGTGCTAGAGCGAGACTAGCGGGGGGCACAGATACGCAGTATTTT.

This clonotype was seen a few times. CDR3 nucleotide sequence: TGTGCCATCATGGCGGACCTAGGAGGAGATACGCAGTATTTT. Translated: CAIMADLGGDTQYF. The chain uses TRBV10-3 and TRBJ2-3, with a tentative D call TRBD2 (5 bases). Germline V gives CDR1 ENHRY, CDR2 SYGVKD. Deletions cut 7 bases from V and 5 bases from J, with 16 bases between. This CDR3 is 14 amino acids long.

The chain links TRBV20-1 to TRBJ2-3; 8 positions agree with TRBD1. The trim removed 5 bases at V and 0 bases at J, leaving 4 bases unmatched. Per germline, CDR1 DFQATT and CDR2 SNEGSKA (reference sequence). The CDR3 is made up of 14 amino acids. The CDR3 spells CSAEGTGSTDTQYF. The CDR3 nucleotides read TGCAGTGCTGAGGGGACAGGCAGCACAGATACGCAGTATTTT.

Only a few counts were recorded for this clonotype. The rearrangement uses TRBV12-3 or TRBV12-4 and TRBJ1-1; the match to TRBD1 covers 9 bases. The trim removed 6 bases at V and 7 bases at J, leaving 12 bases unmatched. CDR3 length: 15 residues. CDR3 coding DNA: TGTGCCAGCAGCCCTGACAGGGGGGAACATATTGAAGCTTTCTTT. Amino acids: CASSPDRGEHIEAFF.

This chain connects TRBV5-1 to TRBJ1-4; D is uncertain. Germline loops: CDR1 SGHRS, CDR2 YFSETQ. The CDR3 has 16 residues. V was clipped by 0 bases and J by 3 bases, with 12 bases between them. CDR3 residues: CASSLGGSTSNEKLFF. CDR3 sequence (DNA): TGCGCCAGCAGCTTGGGAGGCAGCACTTCTAATGAAAAACTGTTTTTT.

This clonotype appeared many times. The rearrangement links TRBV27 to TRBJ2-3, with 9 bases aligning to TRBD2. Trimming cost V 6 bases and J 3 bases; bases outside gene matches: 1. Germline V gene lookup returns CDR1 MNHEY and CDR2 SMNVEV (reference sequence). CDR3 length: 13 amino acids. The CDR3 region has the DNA TGTGCCAGCAGCGGACTAGCGACAGATACGCAGTATTTT. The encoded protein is CASSGLATDTQYF.

In DNA form, the CDR3 reads TGCAGTGCTAGAGATCCCCAGCGGAGCTGGCACAATGAGCAGTTCTTC. It codes for CSARDPQRSWHNEQFF. The V call is TRBV20-1, the J call TRBJ2-1; a possible D gene is TRBD2 (5 bases). The V end lost 0 bases, the J end lost 5 bases, and 17 bases lay between the germline ends. The CDR3 sequence is 16 residues long. Germline lookup yields CDR1 DFQATT and CDR2 SNEGSKA (reference sequence).